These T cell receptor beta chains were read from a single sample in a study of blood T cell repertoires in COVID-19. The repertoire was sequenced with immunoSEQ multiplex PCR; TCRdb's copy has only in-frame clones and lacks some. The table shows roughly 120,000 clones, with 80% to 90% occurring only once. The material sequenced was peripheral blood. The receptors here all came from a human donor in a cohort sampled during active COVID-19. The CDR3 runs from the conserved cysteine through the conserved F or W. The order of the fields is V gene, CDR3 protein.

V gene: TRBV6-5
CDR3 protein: CASSYYEGGNEQYF

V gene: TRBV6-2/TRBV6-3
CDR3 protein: CASSYGGAVADTQYF

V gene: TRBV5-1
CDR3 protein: CASNRDNTNTGELFF

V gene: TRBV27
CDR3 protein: CASRTQGINTEAFF

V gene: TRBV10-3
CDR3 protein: CAISERRDEKLFF

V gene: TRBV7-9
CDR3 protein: CASSLDSPNSPLHF

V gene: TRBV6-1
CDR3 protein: CASSEYSGNIGETQYF

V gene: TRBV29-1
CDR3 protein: CSAERGQGEGYTF

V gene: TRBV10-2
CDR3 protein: CASSEWASGVPNEQFF

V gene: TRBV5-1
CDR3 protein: CASSLVQGGTDTQYF

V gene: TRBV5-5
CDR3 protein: CASSLGGWGGTEAFF

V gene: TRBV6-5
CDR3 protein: CASSYSISGNEKLFF

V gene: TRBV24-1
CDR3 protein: CATSDSKTGMSYEQYF

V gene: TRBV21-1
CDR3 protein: CASSRPADRGLQPQHF

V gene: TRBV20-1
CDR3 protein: CSASLQGLYSNQPQHF

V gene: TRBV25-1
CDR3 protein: CASSVRQGIRTEAFF

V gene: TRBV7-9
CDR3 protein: CASSPGQFSYEQYF

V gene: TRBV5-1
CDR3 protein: CASSLRTGGIGGELFF

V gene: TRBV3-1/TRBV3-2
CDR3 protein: CASRTSGETQYF

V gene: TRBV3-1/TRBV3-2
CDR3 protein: CASSPDTPGQFNQPQHF

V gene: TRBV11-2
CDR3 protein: CASSLGTSGPYEQYF

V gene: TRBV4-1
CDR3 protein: CASSHLEARDRGLSPLHF

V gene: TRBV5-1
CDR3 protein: CASRDTGDSPLHF

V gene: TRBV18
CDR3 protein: CASSPRQRNTEAFF

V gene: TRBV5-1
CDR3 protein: CASRRTGNGNTIYF

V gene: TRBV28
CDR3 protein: CASSLRSSGGAETQYF

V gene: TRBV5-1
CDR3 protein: CASSLVGGLNTGELFF

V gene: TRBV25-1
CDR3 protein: CASSEPGTGRDIQYF